This T cell receptor beta chain was profiled in a study of post-analysis software for immune sequencing data. Study context: The study covered relapsing-remitting, secondary progressive and progressive-relapsing courses of multiple sclerosis.

Germline V CDR1 and CDR2: LGHNT, FRNRAP. V was clipped by 3 bases and J by 7 bases, with 10 bases between them. The length of the CDR3 is 13 residues. Concerning this clonotype: Its antigen remains unknown.

Findings of the study overall: Comparison of patients with controls showed five TRBV segments more frequent in patients, TRBV5-6, TRBV5-1 and TRBV20-1 among them. Same-batch samples co-clustered strongly by F measure.

Every TCR beta cDNA library bore unique molecular identifiers. Each sample of about 0.95 to 11 million input T cells yielded roughly 500,000 cDNA molecules, so each molecule approximated one T cell. One entry per CDR3 protein results from TCRdb running MiXCR on the PCR reads. The sample has 150,000 to 200,000 distinct CDR3 sequences, around 30% seen once. The chain recombines TRBV12-5 with TRBJ2-1, with TRBD2 as a possible D gene (7 bases). The sequencing input was blood. The sequence came from a girl between 5 and 17 years old with multiple sclerosis. CDR3 sequence reads: CASGFGGPNEQFF. The DNA of the CDR3 is TGTGCTAGTGGTTTCGGGGGGCCGAATGAGCAGTTCTTC. Using reference TRBV12-5 and TRBJ2-1 for the parts outside the CDR3, the full variable domain is DARVTQTPRHKVTEMGQEVTMRCQPILGHNTVFWYRQTMMQGLELLAYFRNRAPLDDSGMPKDRFSAEMPDATLATLKIQPSEPRDSAVYFCASGFGGPNEQFFGPGTRLTVL.